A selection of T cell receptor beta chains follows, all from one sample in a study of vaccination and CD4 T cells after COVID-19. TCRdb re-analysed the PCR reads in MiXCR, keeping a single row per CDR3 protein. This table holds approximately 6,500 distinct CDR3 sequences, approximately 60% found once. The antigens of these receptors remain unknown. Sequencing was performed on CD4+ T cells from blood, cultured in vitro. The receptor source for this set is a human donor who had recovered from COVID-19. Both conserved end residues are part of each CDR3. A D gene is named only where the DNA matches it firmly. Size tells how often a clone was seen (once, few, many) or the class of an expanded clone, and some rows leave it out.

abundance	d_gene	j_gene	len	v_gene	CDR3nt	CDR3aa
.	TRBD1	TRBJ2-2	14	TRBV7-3	TGTGCCAGCAGCCCCCGGGACAGGGTCCGGGAGCTGTTTTTT	CASSPRDRVRELFF
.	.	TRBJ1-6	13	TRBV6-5	TGTGCCAGCAGTTACCCGAACCGGGACTCCCTCCACTTT	CASSYPNRDSLHF
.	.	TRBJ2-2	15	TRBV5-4	TGTGCCAGCAGCTTGGGTAGAGCCTGGGCCGGGGAGCTGTTTTTT	CASSLGRAWAGELFF
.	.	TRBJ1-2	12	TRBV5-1	TGCGCCAGCAGCGAGGACAACTATGGCTACACCTTC	CASSEDNYGYTF
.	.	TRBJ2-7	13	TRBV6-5	TGTGCCAGCAGTTACAGGGGCGGGGACGAGCAGTACTTC	CASSYRGGDEQYF
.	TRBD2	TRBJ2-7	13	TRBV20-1	TGCAGTGCTGCGACTAGCGGGAACTACGAGCAGTACTTC	CSAATSGNYEQYF
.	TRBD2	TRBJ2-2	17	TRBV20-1	TGCAGTGCTAGGGATGGACTAGCGGGGGCTAACACCGGGGAGCTGTTTTTT	CSARDGLAGANTGELFF
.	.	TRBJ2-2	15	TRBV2	TGTGCCAGCAGCGAAGAGAATGCGGCGACCGGGGAGCTGTTTTTT	CASSEENAATGELFF
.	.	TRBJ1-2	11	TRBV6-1	TGTGCCAGCAGGGATACCTATGGCTACACCTTC	CASRDTYGYTF
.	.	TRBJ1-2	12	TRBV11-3	TGTGCCAGCAGCGGTGACAGCTATGGCTACACCTTC	CASSGDSYGYTF
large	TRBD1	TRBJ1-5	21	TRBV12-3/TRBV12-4	TGTGCCAGCAGTTTCCGGTCTCCCCTCCGGGACAGGGGTATGTACGGGCAGCCCCAGCATTTT	CASSFRSPLRDRGMYGQPQHF
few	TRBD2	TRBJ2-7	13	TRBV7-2	TGTGCCAGCAGCCCGGTGGGGGGGAGAGAGCAGTACTTC	CASSPVGGREQYF
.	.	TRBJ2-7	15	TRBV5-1	TGCGCCAGCAGCTTAGGATCGGCAGGGACTCAAGAGCAGTACTTC	CASSLGSAGTQEQYF
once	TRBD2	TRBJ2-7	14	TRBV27	TGTGCCAGCAGTTTGGTAGCGGGAGGTAAAGAGCAGTACTTC	CASSLVAGGKEQYF
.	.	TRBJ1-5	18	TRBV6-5	TGTGCCAGCAGTTACAGGATATTCCGGGACAAGAGCAATCAGCCCCAGCATTTT	CASSYRIFRDKSNQPQHF
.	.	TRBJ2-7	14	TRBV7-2	TGTGCCAGCAGCTTAGTGGGAGCCCAGAACGAGCAGTACTTC	CASSLVGAQNEQYF
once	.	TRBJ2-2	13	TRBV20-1	TGCAGTGCTAAGGTGACAGCCACCGGGGAGCTGTTTTTT	CSAKVTATGELFF
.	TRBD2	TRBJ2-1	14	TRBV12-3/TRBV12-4	TGTGCCAGCACCCTGAACGGACTAGCGGGGGAGCAGTTCTTC	CASTLNGLAGEQFF
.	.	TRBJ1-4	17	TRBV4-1	TGCGCCAGCAGCCAAGAGCGCGTCGGAAGGGGAAATGAAAAACTGTTTTTT	CASSQERVGRGNEKLFF
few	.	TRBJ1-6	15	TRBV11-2	TGTGCCAGCAGCGGATTGCGGGCGGAGAATTCACCCCTCCACTTT	CASSGLRAENSPLHF
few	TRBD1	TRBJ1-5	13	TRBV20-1	TGCAGTGCTGGGACAGGGGGCAATCAGCCCCAGCATTTT	CSAGTGGNQPQHF
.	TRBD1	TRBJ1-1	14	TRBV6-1	TGTGCCAGCAGTGAAGTGACAGGGGCCACTGAAGCTTTCTTT	CASSEVTGATEAFF
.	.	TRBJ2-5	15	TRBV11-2	TGTGCCAGCAGCCGCACACAGGGTCCCCAAGAGACCCAGTACTTC	CASSRTQGPQETQYF
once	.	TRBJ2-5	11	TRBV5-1	TGCGCCAGCAGCGGACAAGAGACCCAGTACTTC	CASSGQETQYF
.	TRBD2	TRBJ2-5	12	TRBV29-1	TGCAGCTCCGGGGGGGGGACGGAGACCCAGTACTTC	CSSGGGTETQYF
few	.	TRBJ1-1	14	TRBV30	TGTGCCGGAGGGGCAGGCATACTGAACACTGAAGCTTTCTTT	CAGGAGILNTEAFF
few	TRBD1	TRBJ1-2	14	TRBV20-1	TGCAGTGCCGCCGGGGCTAACAGGGGACATGGCTACACCTTC	CSAAGANRGHGYTF
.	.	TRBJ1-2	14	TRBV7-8	TGTGCCAACAGCTTAGGCCGACCGAACTATGGCTACACCTTC	CANSLGRPNYGYTF
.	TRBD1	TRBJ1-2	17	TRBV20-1	TGCAGTGCTAGAGGAGGAGGGGGCGAATCCCCTAACTATGGCTACACCTTC	CSARGGGGESPNYGYTF
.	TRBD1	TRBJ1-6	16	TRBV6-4	TGTGCCAGCAGTGTCCAGGGACAGTTTTCCAATTCACCCCTCCACTTT	CASSVQGQFSNSPLHF
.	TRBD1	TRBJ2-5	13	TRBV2	TGTGCCAGCAGTGGGGGACAGGGCGGGACCCAGTACTTC	CASSGGQGGTQYF
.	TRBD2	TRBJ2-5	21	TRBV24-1	TGTGCCACCAGTGATGGCCCGGGACTAGCGGGGGGCTGGGCGTCTCAAGAGACCCAGTACTTC	CATSDGPGLAGGWASQETQYF
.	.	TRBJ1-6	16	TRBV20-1	TGCAGTGCTAGAGATTCGGGGAGCTCCTATAATTCACCCCTCCACTTT	CSARDSGSSYNSPLHF
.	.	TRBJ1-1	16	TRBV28	TGTGCCAGCAGTCCCCTCCCCCCCGGGGGCGCGGGTAGAGCTTTCTTT	CASSPLPPGGAGRAFF
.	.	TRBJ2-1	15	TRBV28	TGTGCCAGCAGTTACCATTGGTATGGGTCAAATGAGCAGTTCTTC	CASSYHWYGSNEQFF
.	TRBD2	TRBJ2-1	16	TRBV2	TGTGCCAGCAGCGCACGGGAAGCGGGAGTCGTCAATGAGCAGTTCTTC	CASSAREAGVVNEQFF
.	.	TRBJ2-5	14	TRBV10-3	TGTGCCATCAGTGAGGGTAAGGGTCAAGAGACCCAGTACTTC	CAISEGKGQETQYF
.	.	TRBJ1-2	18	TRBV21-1	TGTGCCAGCAGCAAACCCGCCCCCCCAAAGGTTACTAACTATGGCTACACCTTC	CASSKPAPPKVTNYGYTF
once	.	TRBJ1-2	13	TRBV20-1	TGCAGTGCCCCCGGTGGGGTTAACTATGGCTACACCTTC	CSAPGGVNYGYTF
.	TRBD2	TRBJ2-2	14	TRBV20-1	TGCAGTGCTAGTCGCGGGAGGGCCTCCGGGGAGCTGTTTTTT	CSASRGRASGELFF
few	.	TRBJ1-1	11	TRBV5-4	TGTGCCAGCAGCCGTAACACTGAAGCTTTCTTT	CASSRNTEAFF
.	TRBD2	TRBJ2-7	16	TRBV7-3	TGTGCCAGCAGCTTGGCTAGCGGATCCAACTCCTACGAGCAGTACTTC	CASSLASGSNSYEQYF
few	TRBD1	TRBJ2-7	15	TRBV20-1	TGCAGTGCTAGAGATCTGGACAGGGGTTTCCACGAGCAGTACTTC	CSARDLDRGFHEQYF
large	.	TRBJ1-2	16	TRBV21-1	TGTGCCAGCAGCAAAGTCGTCATAACCGGGCCCTATGGCTACACCTTC	CASSKVVITGPYGYTF
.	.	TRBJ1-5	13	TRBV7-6	TGTGCCAGCAGCTTGTTGTGGGGTCAGCCCCAGCATTTT	CASSLLWGQPQHF
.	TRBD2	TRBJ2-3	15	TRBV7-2	TGTGCCAGCAGCTTAGCGGGGACTAGTCCTGGTACGCAGTATTTT	CASSLAGTSPGTQYF
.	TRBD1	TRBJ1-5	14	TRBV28	TGTGCCAGCAGTTGGACAGGGAGTTTTCAGCCCCAGCATTTT	CASSWTGSFQPQHF
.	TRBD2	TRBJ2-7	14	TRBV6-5	TGTGCCAGCAGTTCCGGGACTAGCGGATCCGAGCAGTACTTC	CASSSGTSGSEQYF
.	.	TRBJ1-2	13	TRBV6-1	TGTGCCAGCAGCAGACAGCCGAACTATGGCTACACCTTC	CASSRQPNYGYTF
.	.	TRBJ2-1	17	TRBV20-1	TGCAGTGCTAGTAACGGGGAGGCCCTGAGCTCCTACAATGAGCAGTTCTTC	CSASNGEALSSYNEQFF
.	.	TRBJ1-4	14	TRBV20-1	TGCAGTGCTAGTGAACAAAGGCGTGGGGAAAAACTGTTTTTT	CSASEQRRGEKLFF